A single sample gave rise to the 25 T cell receptor beta chains below, sequenced in a study of vaccination and CD4 T cells after COVID-19. One entry per CDR3 protein, called by TCRdb with MiXCR from the PCR reads. The profile shows some 25,000 distinct CDR3 sequences, around 53% of them singletons. Sequenced here: CD4+ T cells from blood, sampled before SARS-CoV-2 vaccination. The source of these receptors is a human donor who had recovered from COVID-19.

The chain combines TRBV24-1 with TRBJ2-1; TRBD2 aligns across 7 bases. Germline lookup yields CDR1 KGHDR and CDR2 SFDVKD. This CDR3 contains 16 residues. V was pared by 3 bases and J by 0 bases, with 4 bases of the junction left unmatched. CDR3 nucleotide sequence: TGTGCCACCAGTGATCCTAGCGGAATCTCCTACAATGAGCAGTTCTTC. Translated, it gives CATSDPSGISYNEQFF.

This sequence joins TRBV28 and TRBJ1-1; no clear D gene. Germline V gives CDR1 MDHEN, CDR2 SYDVKM. The V and J ends lost 3 bases and 7 bases respectively, with 15 bases between them. The CDR3 has 14 amino acids. The CDR3 sequence: CASSFSGRHSEAFF. The CDR3 bases are TGTGCCAGCAGTTTTTCGGGCAGGCATAGTGAAGCTTTCTTT.

The gene calls are TRBV20-1 and TRBJ2-3, with D possibly being TRBD1 or TRBD2 (5 bases each). Germline CDR1 DFQATT, CDR2 SNEGSKA (reference sequence). CDR3 length: 15 amino acids. Trimming shortened V by 0 bases and J by 3 bases, and 13 bases separated the two germline ends. The CDR3 loop is CSARDAAGSTDTQYF. The CDR3 DNA sequence: TGCAGTGCTAGAGATGCGGCAGGGAGTACAGATACGCAGTATTTT.

The sample holds a few counts of this clonotype. The chain carries TRBV5-4 and TRBJ1-2, with TRBD1 as a possible D gene (6 bases). V lost 1 base to trimming and J lost 0 bases, with 7 bases between them. Per germline, CDR1 SGHNT and CDR2 YYREEE (reference sequence). The CDR3 is 14 residues long. The CDR3 bases are TGTGCCAGCAGCTTGACAGGGACTAACTATGGCTACACCTTC. It codes for CASSLTGTNYGYTF.

The CDR3 DNA is TGTGCCAGCAGCTTCGGGGGCCGGGGGCTCGGGGATACGCAGTATTTT. It encodes CASSFGGRGLGDTQYF. The chain combines TRBV5-4 with TRBJ2-3, with D perhaps being TRBD1 or TRBD2 (6 bases each). The CDR3 runs 16 residues. Trimming removed 2 bases from V and 6 bases from J, with 19 bases in between. Germline assignment: CDR1 SGHNT and CDR2 YYREEE (reference sequence).

The chain uses TRBV28 and TRBJ2-5; D may be TRBD2 (5 bases). Deletions cut 4 bases from V and 3 bases from J, with 21 bases between. This CDR3 spans 17 amino acids. Germline V lookup: CDR1 MDHEN, CDR2 SYDVKM. DNA for the CDR3: TGTGCCAGCAGTTACCTCAAGACCTTTAGGCGGGAAGAGACCCAGTACTTC. Translated, it gives CASSYLKTFRREETQYF.

The chain uses TRBV7-8 and TRBJ2-1; D is ambiguous. Trimming removed 3 bases at V and 1 base at J, with 13 bases between. The CDR3 is 16 residues long. Germline CDR1 reads SGHVS; CDR2 reads FQNEAQ. The CDR3 sequence is CASSLRDSPSYNEQFF. The CDR3 bases are TGTGCCAGCAGCTTGAGAGATTCTCCTTCCTACAATGAGCAGTTCTTC.

The chain uses TRBV2 and TRBJ2-7; D is ambiguous. The ends were cut back, 8 bases at V and 6 bases at J, with 17 bases in the middle. CDR1 SNHLY and CDR2 FYNNEI come from the germline V gene. The CDR3 is 13 residues long. This CDR3 is CASRRSPGFEQYF. The CDR3 DNA follows: TGTGCCAGCCGGCGTAGCCCTGGGTTCGAGCAGTACTTC.

This clonotype was detected a few times. The chain combines TRBV7-9 with TRBJ2-7, with 7 bases that match TRBD1. Unmatched junction bases numbered 10, after V lost 5 bases and J lost 6 bases. This CDR3 has 14 residues. CDR1 and CDR2 (germline): SEHNR, FQNEAQ (reference sequence). This CDR3 reads CASSPPTGSAEQYF. In DNA, the CDR3 is TGTGCCAGCAGCCCTCCGACAGGGTCGGCCGAGCAGTACTTC.

The chain is built from TRBV27 and TRBJ2-1; 8 bases agree with TRBD2. This CDR3 has 14 residues. CDR1 and CDR2 (germline): MNHEY, SMNVEV (reference sequence). V shed 3 bases, J shed 9 bases, and the junction held 7 bases outside the gene matches. The CDR3 region is CASSLGLVTGEQFF. The CDR3 nucleotides are TGTGCCAGCAGTTTGGGACTAGTAACAGGTGAGCAGTTCTTC.

There are a few counts of this clonotype. V gene TRBV2 combines with J gene TRBJ2-3; D may be TRBD2 (6 bases). The CDR3 is 16 residues long. Germline V CDR1 and CDR2: SNHLY, FYNNEI. V was pared by 6 bases and J by 4 bases, with 20 bases between. The CDR3 loop is CASRLLVGGIADTQYF. DNA of the CDR3: TGTGCCAGCAGGTTGCTGGTGGGAGGAATAGCAGATACGCAGTATTTT.

The chain couples TRBV29-1 to TRBJ2-3; possibly TRBD2 for D (5 bases). Germline V gene lookup returns CDR1 SQVTM and CDR2 ANQGSEA. The germline V and J ends were trimmed by 7 bases and 3 bases, with 14 bases remaining between them. The CDR3 is made up of 13 amino acids. CDR3 region: CSGHAGVTDTQYF. In DNA form, the CDR3 reads TGCAGCGGCCACGCCGGGGTAACAGATACGCAGTATTTT.

This sequence joins TRBV20-1 and TRBJ2-1; 7 bases are shared with TRBD2. The germline V gene has CDR1 DFQATT and CDR2 SNEGSKA (reference sequence). With 6 bases clipped from V and 7 bases from J, the junction kept 6 bases outside the gene matches. The length of the CDR3 is 12 residues. CDR3 loop: CSATQAGNEQFF. CDR3 in DNA: TGCAGTGCAACCCAAGCGGGAAATGAGCAGTTCTTC.

The chain combines TRBV7-2 with TRBJ1-6; no reliable D call. CDR1 SGHTA and CDR2 FQGNSA come from the germline V gene. V lost 3 bases to trimming and J lost 6 bases, with 6 bases between them. This CDR3 is built from 13 residues. DNA of the CDR3: TGTGCCAGCAGCTTGTTAACTAATTCACCCCTCCACTTT. Translated: CASSLLTNSPLHF.

This clonotype appeared a few times. This chain uses TRBV4-2 with TRBJ2-7; 11 bases line up with TRBD2. Germline CDR1 reads LGHNA; CDR2 reads YNFKEQ. The CDR3 covers 16 residues. V was clipped by 1 base and J by 2 bases; unmatched bases: 4. As DNA, the CDR3 is TGTGCCAGCAGCCAAGCGGTTAGCGGGAGGGCCTACGAGCAGTACTTC. This codes for CASSQAVSGRAYEQYF.

The chain is built from TRBV6-1 and TRBJ1-1; 7 positions match TRBD1. The CDR3 runs to 13 residues. Germline lookup yields CDR1 MNHNS and CDR2 SASEGT. The J segment lost 8 bases and the V segment lost 6 bases, leaving 9 bases of the junction unmatched. The CDR3: CASRQTGSYEAFF. For the CDR3, the DNA is TGTGCCAGCAGGCAGACAGGGTCTTACGAAGCTTTCTTT.

The chain employs TRBV20-1 and TRBJ2-5; possible D gene TRBD2, 5 bases. V shed 7 bases and J shed 5 bases, with 14 bases lying between them. Germline V CDR1 and CDR2: DFQATT, SNEGSKA (reference sequence). CDR3 length: 12 amino acids. DNA for the CDR3: TGCAGTGGTATTAGCGAGGATGAGACCCAGTACTTC. Its translation is CSGISEDETQYF.

The chain links TRBV10-1 to TRBJ2-3; D is unclear. The germline CDR1 and CDR2 sequences are WNHNN and SYGVQD (reference sequence). Trimming took off 4 bases at V and 2 bases at J, with 16 bases between the two ends. This CDR3 contains 16 residues. In nucleotides, the CDR3 is TGCGCCAGCAGTGCATACGTCGGACCTCACACAGATACGCAGTATTTT. Its protein product is CASSAYVGPHTDTQYF.

This sequence joins TRBV12-3 or TRBV12-4 and TRBJ1-2; 7 bases are a match to TRBD1. This CDR3 comprises 13 residues. V was pared by 6 bases and J by 7 bases, with 8 bases of the junction left unmatched. The CDR3 region is CASRGNRGLGYTF. CDR3 nucleotides: TGTGCCAGCAGAGGAAACAGGGGTCTTGGCTACACCTTC.

The chain carries TRBV5-4 and TRBJ1-6; TRBD1 is a possible D gene (5 bases). V lost 3 bases and J 12 bases, leaving 22 bases between the germline ends. The germline V gene has CDR1 SGHNT and CDR2 YYREEE (reference sequence). The CDR3 covers 16 residues. The CDR3 is CASSSLGGGTEGPLHF. As DNA, the CDR3 is TGTGCCAGCAGCTCCCTGGGGGGGGGTACGGAGGGACCCCTCCACTTT.

V usage is TRBV10-3 and J usage is TRBJ2-5; D unclear. From germline, CDR1 is ENHRY and CDR2 SYGVKD. The V end lost 1 base, the J end lost 4 bases, and 7 bases lay between the germline ends. The CDR3 runs to 13 residues. CDR3 in DNA: TGTGCCATCAGTGAGTATGAATCAGAGACCCAGTACTTC. Amino acids: CAISEYESETQYF.

The CDR3 region is CSETGTGLNEQFF. The CDR3 nucleotides read TGCAGTGAGACCGGGACAGGCCTCAATGAGCAGTTCTTC. The J gene is TRBJ2-1, the V gene TRBV20-1; 8 bases line up with TRBD1. This CDR3 region has 13 residues. The V gene end was trimmed by 7 bases and the J gene end by 6 bases; junction bases not matched to a gene: 8. Germline V gene data show CDR1 as DFQATT and CDR2 as SNEGSKA (reference sequence).

The chain has TRBV7-8 and TRBJ2-7, with D perhaps TRBD1 (6 bases). The germline gives CDR1 SGHVS, CDR2 FQNEAQ. This CDR3 has 15 amino acids. V lost 5 bases and J 0 bases, leaving 14 bases between the germline ends. This chain's CDR3 is CASSRGYRDSYEQYF. CDR3 nucleotide sequence: TGTGCCAGCAGCCGAGGCTACAGGGACTCCTACGAGCAGTACTTC.

V and J are TRBV6-2 or TRBV6-3 and TRBJ2-1, with D possibly being TRBD1 or TRBD2 (6 bases each). Germline V lookup: CDR1 MNHEY, CDR2 SVGEGT. CDR3 length equals 15 residues. Trimming removed 2 bases at V and 12 bases at J, with 20 bases between. The CDR3 region is CASSYPGLATGLQFF. CDR3 nucleotides: TGTGCCAGCAGTTACCCCGGCCTAGCGACAGGCTTGCAGTTCTTC.

CDR3 DNA sequence: TGTGCCAGCAGAGATACGTCAGGGGCCCGAGCTAACTATGGCTACACCTTC. Translated, it gives CASRDTSGARANYGYTF. The V call is TRBV6-1, the J call TRBJ1-2, with a weak D call TRBD1 (6 bases). Germline-derived CDR1 and CDR2 are MNHNS and SASEGT. There are 17 residues in the CDR3. With 6 bases removed from V and 0 bases from J, the gap between germline ends came to 20 bases.